The 13 T cell receptor beta chains below all came from one sample that was sequenced in a study of T cells in Graves' hyperthyroidism and ophthalmopathy. RNA transcripts gave rise to amplified TCR beta CDR3 regions. The primer set for the first-round RT-PCR of the TCR CDR3 was HTBI. TCRdb processed the multiplex PCR reads anew with MiXCR; each CDR3 protein has one entry. The sample includes fewer than 110,000 distinct CDR3 sequences, 40% to 50% of them seen just once. The sample taken for sequencing was blood. The receptors here all came from a man aged 35-49 years with Graves' hyperthyroidism.

V usage is TRBV5-5 and J usage is TRBJ2-5, with D tentatively TRBD1 (6 bases). The CDR3 consists of 14 residues. V lost 0 bases, J lost 9 bases, and 15 bases lay in between. The germline gives CDR1 SGHKS, CDR2 YYEKEE (reference sequence). Written as DNA, the CDR3 is TGTGCCAGCAGCTTGGTCAGGGGAGATCAGCCCCAGTACTTC. It codes for CASSLVRGDQPQYF.

This clonotype showed up just a few times. The chain uses TRBV5-1 and TRBJ1-6, with D hard to call. Germline CDR1 is SGHRS and CDR2 is YFSETQ. The CDR3 extends over 16 amino acids. V shed 2 bases and J shed 0 bases, with 9 bases lying between them. The CDR3 DNA reads as TGCGCCAGCAGCTTCGAGGGAAGCTCCTATAATTCACCCCTCCACTTT. Protein: CASSFEGSSYNSPLHF. The entire variable domain, with the rest obtained from reference TRBV5-1 and TRBJ1-6, is as follows: KAGVTQTPRYLIKTRGQQVTLSCSPISGHRSVSWYQQTPGQGLQFLFEYFSETQRNKGNFPGRFSGRQFSNSRSEMNVSTLELGDSALYLCASSFEGSSYNSPLHFGNGTRLTVT.

This clonotype showed up just a few times. A single base separates this from a much larger clone, so it may be a read error. The chain recombines TRBV5-4 with TRBJ2-7; TRBD1 matches 7 bases. This CDR3 comprises 14 residues. V was clipped by 4 bases and J by 6 bases; unmatched bases: 10. Per the germline V gene, CDR1 is SGHNT and CDR2 is YYREEE (reference sequence). CDR3 amino acids: CASSVGQPVGEQYF. The CDR3 DNA reads TGTGCCAGCAGCGTGGGACAGCCCGTTGGCGAGCAGTACTTC.

This clonotype was detected many times. The chain combines TRBV10-1 with TRBJ2-1; 8 nucleotides line up with TRBD1. The V gene's germline CDR1 is WNHNN and CDR2 SYGVQD (reference sequence). V lost 1 base to trimming and J lost 4 bases; unmatched junction nucleotides: 0. The CDR3 has 14 residues. CDR3 bases: TGCGCCAGCAGTGAGTACAGGGGGTACAATGAGCAGTTCTTC. Protein sequence: CASSEYRGYNEQFF.

The chain employs TRBV2 and TRBJ2-5; TRBD2 agrees at 7 bases. In germline, CDR1 is SNHLY, CDR2 FYNNEI. Unmatched junction bases numbered 6, after V lost 3 bases and J lost 5 bases. The CDR3 is 14 amino acids. The CDR3 DNA reads as TGTGCCAGCAGTGACACGGGAGGAGGTGAGACCCAGTACTTC. It specifies CASSDTGGGETQYF.

This clonotype was seen many times. The V gene is TRBV2, the J gene TRBJ1-3; D is possibly TRBD1 (5 bases). CDR3 length: 14 residues. V was trimmed by 7 bases and J by 0 bases, leaving 10 bases between them. Per germline, CDR1 SNHLY and CDR2 FYNNEI. The DNA for the CDR3 is TGTGCCAGCAAGTGGGGCAGCTCTGGAAACACCATATATTTT. Its translation is CASKWGSSGNTIYF. Drawing the rest from reference TRBV2 and TRBJ1-3, the complete variable domain is EPEVTQTPSHQVTQMGQEVILRCVPISNHLYFYWYRQILGQKVEFLVSFYNNEISEKSEIFDDQFSVERPDGSNFTLKIRSTKLEDSAMYFCASKWGSSGNTIYFGEGSWLTVV.

This clonotype was counted ten times or more. The chain combines TRBV6-6 with TRBJ2-5, with 9 bases that match TRBD1. Germline assignment: CDR1 MNHNY and CDR2 SVGAGI (reference sequence). The CDR3 totals 18 residues. With V trimmed by 0 bases and J by 5 bases, 13 bases remained unmatched. The DNA for the CDR3 is TGTGCCAGCAGTTACTCGAAGACGATAGGTGGACAGGGGGAGACCCAGTACTTC. Amino acid sequence: CASSYSKTIGGQGETQYF.

This clonotype was observed many times. The chain recombines TRBV9 with TRBJ2-1; D unresolved. The germline V and J ends were trimmed by 5 bases and 0 bases, with 9 bases remaining between them. This CDR3 comprises 14 residues. In germline, CDR1 is SGDLS, CDR2 YYNGEE. CDR3 region: CASRSVSSYNEQFF. DNA of the CDR3: TGTGCCAGCAGATCGGTGAGCTCCTACAATGAGCAGTTCTTC.

This clonotype was observed a few times. CDR3 in amino acids: CASSERTSGDSTDTQYF. Here the CDR3 DNA reads TGTGCCAGCAGTGAGCGGACTAGCGGGGATAGCACAGATACGCAGTATTTT. This sequence joins TRBV25-1 and TRBJ2-3, with TRBD2 matching over 12 bases. Per germline, CDR1 MGHDK and CDR2 SYGVNS. CDR3 length equals 17 residues. V dropped 3 bases and J dropped 0; count of bases not matched to a gene: 4.

This clonotype was counted once. This may be a read error: a much more frequent sequence differs by one nucleotide. The chain couples TRBV18 to TRBJ1-2; D may be TRBD1 (5 bases). The length of the CDR3 is 15 residues. The V gene's germline CDR1 is KGHSH and CDR2 LQKENI. CDR3 sequence (DNA): TGTGCCAGCTCACCACCCGGTCTGGACAACTGTGGCTACACCTTC. Protein: CASSPPGLDNCGYTF.

V and J are TRBV2 and TRBJ1-1; D is unclear. This CDR3 comprises 11 residues. Germline CDR1 and CDR2: SNHLY and FYNNEI. The CDR3 sequence: CVSSAEAEAFF. CDR3 in DNA: TGTGTCAGTAGTGCGGAGGCGGAAGCTTTCTTT.

Turning to this clonotype: The junction does not match germline at one end; this may be a read error. CDR3 sequence reads: CAGTGTGGAIGSTIYF. The CDR3 coding sequence is TGTGCCGGAACCGGGACAGGGGGCGCGATTGGAAGCACCATATACTTT. The genes are TRBV2 and TRBJ1-3, with 12 bases aligning to TRBD1. Germline CDR1 is SNHLY and CDR2 is FYNNEI. The CDR3 length is 16 residues.

This chain connects TRBV6-5 to TRBJ1-2; weak D call: TRBD1 (6 bases). V shed 7 bases and J shed 8 bases, with 23 bases lying between them. The germline gives CDR1 MNHEY, CDR2 SVGAGI. The CDR3 runs to 15 residues. The CDR3 coding sequence is TGTGCCAGCATCCCGGCGGGGGCAGGTTTACAGGGCTACACCTTC. Protein sequence: CASIPAGAGLQGYTF.